One and the same sample provided the 14 T cell receptor beta chains below, sequenced in a study of monozygotic twins with inflammatory bowel disease. TCRdb processed the 5' RACE reads again and assigns one entry to each CDR3 protein, with no DNA. The sample has about 420,000 distinct CDR3 sequences. Material for sequencing was blood. These receptors were collected from a human donor with ulcerative colitis or Crohn's disease, or a healthy co-twin of an affected twin (not recorded which).

This CDR3 is CASSLSQGNYGYTF. The chain carries TRBV27 and TRBJ1-2; the D call from TCRdb, TRBD1, cannot be confirmed without DNA. The CDR3 is 14 amino acids. The V gene's germline CDR1 is MNHEY and CDR2 SMNVEV (reference sequence).

The J gene is TRBJ1-1, the V gene TRBV29-1; TCRdb indicates TRBD1, and absent DNA this call remains unverified. This CDR3 comprises 12 residues. In germline, CDR1 is SQVTM, CDR2 ANQGSEA. CDR3 sequence: CSGLRVGTEAFF.

The chain employs TRBV5-1 and TRBJ2-3. The CDR3 loop spans 12 amino acids. In germline, CDR1 is SGHRS, CDR2 YFSETQ. The CDR3 protein is CASAANPDTQYF.

This sequence joins TRBV7-2 and TRBJ2-3; TCRdb proposes TRBD1, but this gene call is untestable without DNA. The CDR3 loop spans 17 amino acids. Germline CDR1 is SGHTA and CDR2 is FQGNSA. CDR3 sequence reads: CASSPLNQGHYTDTQYF.

The chain couples TRBV30 to TRBJ2-6; the D call of TRBD1 rests on TCRdb alone, since no DNA is present to check it. The CDR3 is 16 residues long. Germline V lookup: CDR1 GTSNPN, CDR2 SVGIG (reference sequence). The CDR3 spells CAWRLGRLSGANVLTF.

The chain joins TRBV6-5 to TRBJ1-5; without DNA, the TCRdb call of TRBD1 cannot be checked. Germline lookup yields CDR1 MNHEY and CDR2 SVGAGI. The CDR3 is made up of 17 amino acids. The CDR3 is CASSYSTGGTRNQPQHF.

The chain employs TRBV3-1 and TRBJ2-2; lacking DNA, the TRBD1 call made by TCRdb goes unchecked. The CDR3 totals 13 residues. Per germline, CDR1 LGHDT and CDR2 YNNKEL (reference sequence). CDR3 protein: CASCRGGTGELFF.

V and J are TRBV7-2 and TRBJ2-7; TCRdb outputs TRBD2, but without DNA this stays unchecked. This CDR3 is 13 amino acids long. Germline-derived CDR1 and CDR2 are SGHTA and FQGNSA. CDR3: CASSPTSVYEQYF.

The chain is built from TRBV20-1 and TRBJ1-1. Germline V gives CDR1 DFQATT, CDR2 SNEGSKA (reference sequence). The CDR3 totals 14 residues. The CDR3 is CSARAVLGNTEAFF.

The chain is built from TRBV20-1 and TRBJ1-4; TCRdb calls TRBD1, which cannot be checked without DNA. Germline loops: CDR1 DFQATT, CDR2 SNEGSKA (reference sequence). This CDR3 comprises 17 residues. This CDR3 reads CSARVKGQGVTNEKLFF.

Here the CDR3 reads CTSSLKASGTNEQFF. The chain carries TRBV12-3 or TRBV12-4 and TRBJ2-1; no DNA is available, so the TRBD2 call from TCRdb remains unchecked. This CDR3 has 15 amino acids.

V and J are TRBV11-2 and TRBJ2-3; as DNA is missing, the TRBD2 call by TCRdb cannot be tested. Germline assignment: CDR1 SGHAT and CDR2 FQNNGV. The CDR3 loop spans 16 amino acids. The CDR3 reads CASSLKRAGGIGAQYF.

The chain uses TRBV20-1 and TRBJ2-5. The CDR3 spans 11 residues. CDR1 is DFQATT, CDR2 SNEGSKA, per germline (reference sequence). Here the CDR3 reads CSARDKETQYF.

The chain recombines TRBV20-1 with TRBJ2-7; absent DNA, TCRdb's TRBD2 call cannot be checked. The germline V gene has CDR1 DFQATT and CDR2 SNEGSKA (reference sequence). The CDR3 is 15 amino acids. CDR3 protein: CSASSYRGLAHEQYF.